Detailed here is one TCR beta chain. Its antigen is unknown. The CDR3 runs to 16 residues. The germline V and J ends were trimmed by 3 bases and 0 bases, with 12 bases remaining between them. From the reads, TCRdb called clonotypes with MiXCR, one entry per CDR3 protein. Here the sample spans around 490,000 distinct CDR3 sequences, 26% being singletons. The data are from a study of T cell repertoires in cytomegalovirus infection. Looking at the study overall: CMV infection plus the matching HLA type was flagged by public TCR beta signatures. Study results and limitations: Of the TCR beta families, the public ones yielded a cumulative frequency that identified carriers of CMV plus the relevant HLA. CMV-specific TCR beta clonotypes restricted by HLA-C dominated the ex vivo response.

The sequence derives from a human donor in good health (CMV status not recorded). Some clones in this sample may be carry-over from other donors' samples. The sample consisted of PBMCs. This chain joins TRBV12-3 or TRBV12-4 and TRBJ1-5; no clear D. CDR3 nucleotides: TGTGCCAGCAGTTTTCGGGGATTGGGTAGCAATCAGCCCCAGCATTTT. This encodes CASSFRGLGSNQPQHF.